Listed here are 14 T cell receptor beta chains from one sample, sequenced in a study of cytomegalovirus exposure and HLA in healthy donors. The PCR had 60 Vbeta and 13 Jbeta primers. Sequencing was performed with immunoSEQ multiplex PCR; in TCRdb, only in-frame clones are kept and a portion is missing. Among about 140,000 clones, about 80% were seen once, and the ten largest hold 1.8%. Sequences were obtained from PBMCs. These receptors all stem from a man in his forties in good health and CMV-seronegative.

This clone was found a few times. The chain employs TRBV7-2 and TRBJ2-1, with D possibly TRBD1 on 5 matching bases. CDR1 SGHTA and CDR2 FQGNSA come from the germline V gene. The CDR3 totals 15 residues. The V end lost 5 bases, the J end lost 2 bases, and 13 bases lay between the germline ends. The CDR3 sequence: CASSQDIAAYNEQFF. Written as DNA, the CDR3 is TGTGCCAGCAGCCAGGACATCGCAGCCTACAATGAGCAGTTCTTC.

The gene calls are TRBV2 and TRBJ2-3, with D possibly being TRBD2 (7 bases). The CDR3 extends over 16 amino acids. The germline V and J ends were trimmed by 3 bases and 1 base, with 14 bases remaining between them. Germline V gene lookup returns CDR1 SNHLY and CDR2 FYNNEI. CDR3 in amino acids: CASSDFGGPGTDTQYF. Written as DNA, the CDR3 is TGTGCCAGCAGTGATTTCGGGGGGCCAGGCACAGATACGCAGTATTTT.

The chain employs TRBV11-3 and TRBJ2-2; TRBD1 is a possible D gene (5 bases). Trimming took 0 bases from V and 3 from J, leaving 14 bases between them. Germline V gene lookup returns CDR1 SGHNT and CDR2 YENEEA. The CDR3 is 17 amino acids. CDR3 DNA sequence: TGTGCCAGCAGCTTAGATAAGGCAGGGAAGTACACCGGGGAGCTGTTTTTT. Its protein product is CASSLDKAGKYTGELFF.

This chain links TRBV10-3 with TRBJ1-2; D perhaps matches TRBD1 (6 bases). Deletions cut 3 bases from V and 5 bases from J, with 16 bases between. The CDR3 runs 15 residues. Germline CDR1 ENHRY, CDR2 SYGVKD. CDR3 sequence reads: CAISENPGTPYGYTF. For the CDR3, the DNA is TGTGCCATCAGTGAAAACCCCGGGACACCGTATGGCTACACCTTC.

This clone was seen once. The V call is TRBV5-1, the J call TRBJ1-2; D gene unclear. Trimming shortened V by 0 bases and J by 5 bases, and 14 bases separated the two germline ends. CDR3 length equals 15 residues. Per the germline V gene, CDR1 is SGHRS and CDR2 is YFSETQ. The CDR3, as DNA: TGCGCCAGCAGCTTGGTGTTGTCCGGGTCGTATGGCTACACCTTC. Its protein product is CASSLVLSGSYGYTF.

The chain carries TRBV5-1 and TRBJ2-2; 7 nucleotides agree with TRBD1. J gave up 5 bases and V 4 bases, and 8 bases lay outside the gene matches. Germline V gives CDR1 SGHRS, CDR2 YFSETQ. The CDR3 length is 15 residues. The CDR3 sequence is CASSQTGAVTGELFF. CDR3 in DNA: TGCGCCAGCAGCCAAACAGGGGCCGTGACCGGGGAGCTGTTTTTT.

The V gene is TRBV4-2, the J gene TRBJ1-2, with TRBD1 identical over 7 bases. Trimming cost V 5 bases and J 5 bases; bases outside gene matches: 5. Germline loops: CDR1 LGHNA, CDR2 YNFKEQ. This CDR3 is built from 13 residues. Here the CDR3 reads CASSIGTDYGYTF. CDR3 nucleotides: TGTGCCAGCAGCATTGGGACAGATTATGGCTACACCTTC.

J is TRBJ1-2 and V is TRBV18; 7 bases line up with TRBD1. Germline CDR1 and CDR2: KGHSH and LQKENI. CDR3 length equals 14 residues. V lost 1 base to trimming and J lost 5 bases; unmatched junction nucleotides: 4. The CDR3 nucleotides are TGTGCCAGCTCACCACTCGGGACAGAGTATGGCTACACCTTC. This translates into CASSPLGTEYGYTF.

The chain carries TRBV4-1 and TRBJ1-3; D gene uncertain. This CDR3 has 15 residues. Germline V gene lookup returns CDR1 MGHRA and CDR2 YSYEKL. Trimming removed 0 bases from V and 2 bases from J, with 8 bases in between. CDR3 protein: CASSQDAGTGNTIYF. The DNA for the CDR3 is TGCGCCAGCAGCCAAGACGCCGGGACTGGAAACACCATATATTTT.

A few counts support this clone. The chain combines TRBV4-1 with TRBJ1-1; weak D call: TRBD1 (5 bases). The V and J ends lost 1 base and 4 bases respectively, with 13 bases between them. Germline CDR1 MGHRA, CDR2 YSYEKL. This CDR3 region has 15 residues. The CDR3 is CASSQVAGGGTEAFF. CDR3 nucleotides: TGCGCCAGCAGCCAAGTTGCGGGCGGGGGCACTGAAGCTTTCTTT.

The rearrangement joins TRBV7-9 to TRBJ2-1, with D perhaps TRBD2 (6 bases). The germline CDR1 and CDR2 sequences are SEHNR and FQNEAQ (reference sequence). The V end was cut by 7 bases, the J end by 8 bases, with 15 bases between. CDR3 length equals 13 residues. In DNA form, the CDR3 reads TGTGCCAGCACCCAGACGGGAGTGTATGAGCAGTTCTTC. It translates to CASTQTGVYEQFF.

This chain links TRBV7-9 with TRBJ2-7; TRBD1 is a possible D gene (5 bases). The CDR3 runs 16 residues. Between the trimmed V and J ends, which lost 3 bases and 5 bases, there was a span of 20 bases. Germline V CDR1 and CDR2: SEHNR, FQNEAQ (reference sequence). Here the CDR3 reads CASSFSRGPGRNEQYF. CDR3 nucleotide sequence: TGTGCCAGCAGCTTCTCGCGTGGTCCAGGGCGAAACGAGCAGTACTTC.

This rearrangement joins TRBV4-1 to TRBJ2-7; no firm D call. This CDR3 spans 14 amino acids. V lost 4 bases, J lost 0 bases, and 10 bases lay in between. The V gene's germline CDR1 is MGHRA and CDR2 YSYEKL. DNA of the CDR3: TGCGCCAGCAGCCCCCAGATGGCCTCCTACGAGCAGTACTTC. Its protein product is CASSPQMASYEQYF.

In this sample, this clone turned up once. CDR3 residues: CASSRAAGGRLEQYF. DNA for the CDR3: TGTGCCAGCAGCCGCGCGGCAGGGGGCCGGCTGGAGCAGTACTTC. The rearrangement uses TRBV27 and TRBJ2-7, with TRBD1 matching over 8 bases. Germline values: CDR1 MNHEY, CDR2 SMNVEV (reference sequence). J gave up 7 bases and V 6 bases, and 14 bases lay outside the gene matches. This CDR3 has 15 amino acids.